The sequence of this TCR beta chain was determined in a study of T cell responses to AZD1222 COVID-19 vaccine. About the research overall: Samples with a second dose at about 4 or about 12 weeks were pooled together.

Produced via immunoSEQ multiplex PCR; TCRdb's table is partial and in-frame only. The repertoire holds some 96,000 clones, with around 90% as singletons. This CDR3 spans 16 amino acids. V dropped 0 bases and J dropped 8; count of bases not matched to a gene: 6. The germline V gene encodes CDR1 KGHDR and CDR2 SFDVKD. This clonotype was obtained from an adult in good health. The sequenced sample was peripheral blood, obtained on day 0 of AZD1222 vaccination. V and J are TRBV24-1 and TRBJ2-1; 10 bases match TRBD1. CDR3 DNA: TGTGCCACCAGTGATTTGCTGGGACAGGGGATGCATGAGCAGTTCTTC. It encodes CATSDLLGQGMHEQFF.